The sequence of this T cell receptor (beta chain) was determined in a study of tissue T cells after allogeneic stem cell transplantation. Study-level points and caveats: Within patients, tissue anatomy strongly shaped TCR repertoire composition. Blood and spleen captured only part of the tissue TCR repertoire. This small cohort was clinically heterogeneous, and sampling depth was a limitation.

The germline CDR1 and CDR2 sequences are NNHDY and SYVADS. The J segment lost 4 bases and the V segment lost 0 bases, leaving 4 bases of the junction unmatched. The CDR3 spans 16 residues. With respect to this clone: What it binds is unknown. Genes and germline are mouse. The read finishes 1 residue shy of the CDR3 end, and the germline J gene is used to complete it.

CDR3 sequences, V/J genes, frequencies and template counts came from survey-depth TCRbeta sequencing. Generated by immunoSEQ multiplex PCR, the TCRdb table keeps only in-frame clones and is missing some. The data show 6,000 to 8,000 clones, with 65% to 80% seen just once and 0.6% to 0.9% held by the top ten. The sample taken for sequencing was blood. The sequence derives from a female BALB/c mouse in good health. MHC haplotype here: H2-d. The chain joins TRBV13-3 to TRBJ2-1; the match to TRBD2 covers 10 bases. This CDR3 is CASSDAWGGGYAEQFF. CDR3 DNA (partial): TGTGCCAGCAGTGATGCCTGGGGGGGCGGGTATGCTGAGCAGTTC.